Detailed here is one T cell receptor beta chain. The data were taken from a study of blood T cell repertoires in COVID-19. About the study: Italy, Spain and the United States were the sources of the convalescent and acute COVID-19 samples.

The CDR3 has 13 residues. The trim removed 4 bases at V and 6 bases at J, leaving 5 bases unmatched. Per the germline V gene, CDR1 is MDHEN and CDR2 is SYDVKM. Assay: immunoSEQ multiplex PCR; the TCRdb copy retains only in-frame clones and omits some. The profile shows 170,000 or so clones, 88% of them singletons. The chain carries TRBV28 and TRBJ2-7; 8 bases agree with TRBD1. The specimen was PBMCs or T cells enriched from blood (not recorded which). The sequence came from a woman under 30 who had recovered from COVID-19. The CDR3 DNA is TGTGCCAGCAGTTCACCGACAGGGGTCGAGCAGTACTTC. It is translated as CASSSPTGVEQYF.